This TCR beta chain was captured in a study of T cell changes during pregnancy in multiple sclerosis. This clone occurred a few times. The V gene end was trimmed by 4 bases and the J gene end by 12 bases; junction bases not matched to a gene: 8. The CDR3 loop spans 12 amino acids. Germline V gene sequence: CDR1 MNHEY, CDR2 SMNVEV (reference sequence). TCRdb's table, derived via immunoSEQ multiplex PCR, lists solely in-frame clones and lacks some. The table records over 90,000 clones, 80% to 95% of them present only once. The TCR comes from a female donor with multiple sclerosis, enrolled in a pregnancy study. The chain joins TRBV27 to TRBJ1-2; 7 bases line up with TRBD1. The starting material was peripheral blood, obtained after pregnancy. CDR3 DNA: TGTGCCAGCAGTTCCCGCCAGGGGGAGCACACCTTC. Protein product: CASSSRQGEHTF.